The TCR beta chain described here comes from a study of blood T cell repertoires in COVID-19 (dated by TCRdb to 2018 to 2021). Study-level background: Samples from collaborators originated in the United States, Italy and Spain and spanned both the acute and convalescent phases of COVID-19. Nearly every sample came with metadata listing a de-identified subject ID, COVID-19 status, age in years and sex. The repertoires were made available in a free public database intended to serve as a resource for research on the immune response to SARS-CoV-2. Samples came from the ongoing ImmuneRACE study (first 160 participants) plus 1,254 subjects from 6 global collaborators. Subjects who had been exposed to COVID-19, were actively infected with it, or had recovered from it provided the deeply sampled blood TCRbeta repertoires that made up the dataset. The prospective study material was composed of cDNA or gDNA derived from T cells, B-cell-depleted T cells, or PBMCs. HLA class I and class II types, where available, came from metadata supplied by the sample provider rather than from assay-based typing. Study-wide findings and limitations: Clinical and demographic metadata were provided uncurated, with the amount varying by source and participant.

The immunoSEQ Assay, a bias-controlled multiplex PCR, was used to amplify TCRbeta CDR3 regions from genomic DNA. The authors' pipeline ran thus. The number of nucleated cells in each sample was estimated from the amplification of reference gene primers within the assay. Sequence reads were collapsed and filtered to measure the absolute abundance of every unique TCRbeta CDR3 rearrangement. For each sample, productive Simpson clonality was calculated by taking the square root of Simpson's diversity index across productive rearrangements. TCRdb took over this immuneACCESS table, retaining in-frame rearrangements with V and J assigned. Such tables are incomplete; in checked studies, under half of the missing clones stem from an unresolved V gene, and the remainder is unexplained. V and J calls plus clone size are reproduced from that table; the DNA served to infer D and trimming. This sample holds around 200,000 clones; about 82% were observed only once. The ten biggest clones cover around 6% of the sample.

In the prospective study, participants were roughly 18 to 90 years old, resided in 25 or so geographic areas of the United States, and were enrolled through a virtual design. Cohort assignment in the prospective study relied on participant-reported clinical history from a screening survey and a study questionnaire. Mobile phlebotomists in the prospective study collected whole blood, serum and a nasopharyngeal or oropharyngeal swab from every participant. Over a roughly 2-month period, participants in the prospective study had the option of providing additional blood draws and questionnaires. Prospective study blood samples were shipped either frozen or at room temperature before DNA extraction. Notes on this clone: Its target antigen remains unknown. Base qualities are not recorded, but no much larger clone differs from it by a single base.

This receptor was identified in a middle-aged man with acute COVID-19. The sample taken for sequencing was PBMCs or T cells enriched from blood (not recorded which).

This receptor carries the CDR3 CATRIAAHQPQHF. The DNA sequence is TGTGCCACGAGGATTGCAGCTCATCAGCCCCAGCATTTT. This chain joins TRBV6-5 to TRBJ1-5; the D segment cannot be called with confidence. V loses 10 bases, J loses 5 bases, and the germline ends lie 15 bases apart. The cysteine opens and the phenylalanine closes a CDR3 of 13 amino acids. Only CDR3 DNA is held: 39 bases, read in frame from base 1. Reading the germline V gene gives CDR1 MNHEY and CDR2 SVGAGI.